The 25 T cell receptor beta chains presented below share a single source sample, sequenced in a study of tumor-infiltrating lymphocytes in primary liver carcinoma (TCRdb year 2017). Sequencer: Illumina HiSeq 2500. Starting from approximately 460 ng total RNA, TCRbeta-specific cDNA was produced by reverse transcription with a constant-region primer and ProtoScript II reverse transcriptase. The TCRbeta libraries were prepared through three rounds of nested multiplex PCR following a slightly modified ARM-PCR procedure. The first two PCR rounds used multiplex TRBV1-TRBV30 forward primers with a Cbeta reverse primer, each for 10 to 11 cycles. The raw public data were reprocessed by TCRdb itself: fastp quality trimming at Q25, MiXCR clonotype calling, in-frame beta chains only. Each CDR3 protein appears once, grouped with its most common genes and DNA. Recorded for this sample are under 150,000 distinct CDR3 sequences; about two thirds of them occurred a single time. The ten most abundant clones make up 8.1% of the sample.

Without any cell sorting, total RNA and DNA were co-extracted from roughly 18-30 mg of bulk tissue using the AllPrep DNA/RNA mini kit. The sample was tumor-adjacent normal liver tissue. These receptor sequences come from a woman aged 60-75 years with primary liver carcinoma and hepatitis B virus infection.

In the case of this clonotype: The conserved final phenylalanine or tryptophan is absent from the CDR3, which likely points to a read error. The chain recombines TRBV12-3 or TRBV12-4 with TRBJ1-6; D remains unclear. Trimming removed 8 bases at V and 5 bases at J, with 19 bases between. The CDR3 covers 16 residues. The CDR3 DNA sequence: TGTGCCAGCTCCCTCAGAGGGCGATTGCATAATTCACCCCTCCACTAC. Translated, it gives CASSLRGRLHNSPLHY.

The chain joins TRBV19 to TRBJ1-5; D uncertain. With 4 bases removed from V and 2 bases from J, the gap between germline ends came to 12 bases. CDR1 and CDR2 (germline): LNHDA, SQIVND (reference sequence). The CDR3 spans 15 residues. The CDR3 sequence: CASSKERQGNQPQHF. DNA of the CDR3: TGTGCCAGTAGTAAAGAACGGCAGGGCAATCAGCCCCAGCATTTT.

About this clonotype: One end of the junction varies from germline; a read error may be responsible. The J gene is TRBJ2-7, the V gene TRBV11-2, with D perhaps matching TRBD1 (6 bases). The CDR3 extends over 14 amino acids. Germline assignment: CDR1 SGHAT and CDR2 FQNNGV. The CDR3 bases are TGTGTCAGCAGCTTAGATCAGGGGACCTACGAGCAGTACTTC. Amino acids: CVSSLDQGTYEQYF.

A remark on this clonotype: Relative to the germline gene, one junction end is altered; a read error may explain this. J is TRBJ2-1 and V is TRBV6-5, with 11 nucleotides matching TRBD2. Germline CDR1 MNHEY, CDR2 SVGAGI. This CDR3 is built from 16 residues. As DNA, the CDR3 is TGTGCCGGCAGTCCACCGGGACTAGCGGTTCACAATGAGCAGTCCTTC. It is translated as CAGSPPGLAVHNEQSF.

With respect to this clonotype: Compared with germline, one end of the junction differs, possibly owing to a read error. The chain recombines TRBV5-1 with TRBJ2-4, with TRBD2 as a possible D gene (5 bases). CDR3 size: 15 residues. Germline V gives CDR1 SGHRS, CDR2 YFSETQ. CDR3 DNA: TGCGCTAGCAGCTTGGAGGCAGTGGAACGGAACATTCAGTACTTC. This codes for CASSLEAVERNIQYF.

As to this clonotype: The final CDR3 position lacks the conserved phenylalanine or tryptophan, pointing to a likely read error. The chain links TRBV7-8 to TRBJ1-2; 9 positions agree with TRBD1. The CDR3 covers 14 residues. Germline values: CDR1 SGHVS, CDR2 FQNEAQ. The CDR3 is CACSPSGQGVGYTL. Written as DNA, the CDR3 is TGTGCCTGCAGCCCCTCGGGACAGGGCGTTGGCTACACCTTA.

The V gene is TRBV11-2, the J gene TRBJ2-3; 14 bases map to TRBD2. The germline V gene encodes CDR1 SGHAT and CDR2 FQNNGV. CDR3 length: 17 amino acids. V was clipped by 4 bases and J by 4 bases; unmatched bases: 7. The CDR3 DNA follows: TGTGCCAGCAGCTCCCTGGGGACTAGCGGGAGCGCAGATACGCAGTATTTT. Its protein is CASSSLGTSGSADTQYF.

This clonotype was detected many times. A much larger clonotype is one base distant, so this may be a read error. The chain carries TRBV29-1 and TRBJ1-6; no firm D call. The CDR3 sequence is 13 residues long. The V gene's germline CDR1 is SQVTM and CDR2 ANQGSEA. The CDR3, as DNA: TGCAACCTATACGGGGTTTATAATTCACCCCTCCACTTT. It translates to CNLYGVYNSPLHF.

As for this clonotype: The CDR3 does not close with the conserved phenylalanine or tryptophan, likely indicating a read error. V usage is TRBV6-1 and J usage is TRBJ2-5; D is unclear. Germline V gives CDR1 MNHNS, CDR2 SASEGT. The CDR3 extends over 14 amino acids. The V gene lost 7 bases and the J gene lost 4 bases, with 16 bases spanning the gap. CDR3 sequence: CASKASQRRETQYL. The CDR3 DNA is TGTGCCAGCAAGGCCAGCCAACGGCGAGAGACCCAGTACTTA.

This clonotype is a singleton in its sample. With a much larger clone just one base away, this may be a read error. The chain recombines TRBV6-5 with TRBJ1-2, with D perhaps matching TRBD1 (5 bases). The V end was cut by 7 bases, the J end by 4 bases, with 16 bases between. CDR3 length: 14 amino acids. Germline V gene lookup returns CDR1 MNHEY and CDR2 SVGAGI. CDR3 loop: CASITGGSGYGYTF. CDR3 bases: TGTGCCAGCATCACCGGGGGGTCGGGCTATGGCTACACCTTC.

This chain uses TRBV5-1 with TRBJ2-1; TRBD2 aligns across 11 bases. CDR1 and CDR2 (germline): SGHRS, YFSETQ. Germline trimming cut 4 bases from V and 4 bases from J; bases unmatched to any gene: 4. This CDR3 spans 15 amino acids. The CDR3 protein is CASSPGLAEYNEQFF. The CDR3 DNA reads as TGCGCCAGCAGCCCGGGACTAGCGGAGTACAATGAGCAGTTCTTC.

The V call is TRBV7-6, the J call TRBJ2-3, with 8 bases aligning to TRBD2. With 3 bases clipped from V and 4 bases from J, the junction kept 9 bases outside the gene matches. The CDR3 has 16 amino acids. Germline CDR1 reads SGHVS; CDR2 reads FNYEAQ. The CDR3 loop reads CASSFRAGELADTQYF. Written as DNA, the CDR3 is TGTGCCAGCAGCTTTAGAGCGGGAGAGTTGGCAGATACGCAGTATTTT.

The rearrangement joins TRBV28 to TRBJ2-3; 9 bases align to TRBD2. The CDR3 has 15 amino acids. V lost 3 bases and J lost 5; bases outside the gene matches: 6. Germline assignment: CDR1 MDHEN and CDR2 SYDVKM. The CDR3 spells CASSFPSGNIDTQYF. The CDR3 region has the DNA TGTGCCAGCAGTTTCCCTAGCGGGAACATAGATACGCAGTATTTT.

With regard to this clonotype: In this CDR3 the conserved last residue, phenylalanine or tryptophan, is missing, so a read error is likely. V gene TRBV6-5 combines with J gene TRBJ2-7; D uncertain. Per the germline V gene, CDR1 is MNHEY and CDR2 is SVGAGI. This CDR3 has 12 residues. Trimming took 5 bases from V and 6 from J, leaving 11 bases between them. CDR3 amino acids: CASSPQDREQYL. CDR3 coding DNA: TGTGCCAGCAGTCCCCAGGACCGCGAGCAGTACTTA.

This clonotype was seen only once. This clone may be a read error of a much larger clone one base away. This is likely a read error, given that the CDR3 carries no conserved phenylalanine or tryptophan at its end. Because the CDR3's place on the DNA is in doubt, the DNA is left out and the CDR3 is given as listed by TCRdb. The chain combines TRBV7-9 with TRBJ2-1; the table's TRBD2 call for D was not verified on the DNA. The germline CDR1 and CDR2 sequences are SEHNR and FQNEAQ (reference sequence). The CDR3 comprises 12 residues, both ends counted. CDR3: CASSQLAPFEFS.

In its sample, this clonotype was seen a few times. A read error is possible here, since a much larger clone lies one base away. This chain uses TRBV7-8 with TRBJ2-7; 7 bases agree with TRBD1. The CDR3 has 15 residues. From germline, CDR1 is SGHVS and CDR2 FQNEAQ. V lost 10 bases and J lost 2; bases outside the gene matches: 14. CDR3 bases: TGTGCCAACAGTTTCCAACCGGGACAGACCTACGAGCAGTACTTC. This gives the protein CANSFQPGQTYEQYF.

Comments on this clonotype: The junction shows a germline mismatch at one end, possibly a read error. The chain uses TRBV11-2 and TRBJ2-3, with D hard to call. The CDR3 is 17 residues long. Germline-derived CDR1 and CDR2 are SGHAT and FQNNGV. CDR3 protein: CAGSPPGQISRTDTQYF. The CDR3 bases are TGTGCCGGCAGCCCCCCCGGGCAAATAAGCAGGACAGATACGCAGTATTTT.

This chain links TRBV30 with TRBJ1-5; TRBD1 agrees at 11 bases. The last part of the DNA fits TRBJ2-3 better; the J call may be wrong. The CDR3 runs to 15 residues. CDR1 is GTSNPN and CDR2 is SVGIG in the germline V gene (reference sequence). The CDR3 DNA reads TGTGCCTGGAAAGGGACAGGGGGGTTAGGTCAGCCCCAGTATTTT. Translating it yields CAWKGTGGLGQPQYF.

On this clonotype: Because it lacks the conserved phenylalanine or tryptophan at the end, this CDR3 is likely a read error. The V and J genes are TRBV11-2 and TRBJ2-7; D possibly corresponds to TRBD2 (6 bases). The CDR3 is 15 amino acids. The V gene's germline CDR1 is SGHAT and CDR2 FQNNGV. CDR3 DNA: TGCGCCAGCAGCCCCCGGGCGGGGCATGAGTACGAGCAGTACTCC. Translating gives CASSPRAGHEYEQYS.

This clonotype showed up many times. The V call is TRBV6-7, the J call TRBJ2-2, with 7 bases identical to TRBD2. TRBV6-7 is sorted into the ORF group, with uncertain function. After removal of 6 bases from V and 6 bases from J, the junction contained 16 bases not matched to a gene. The CDR3 runs to 17 residues. CDR3 in DNA: TGTGCCAGCAGCCCCGGGAAAAGCGGGAACAAGGCCGGGGAGCTGTTTTTT. It encodes CASSPGKSGNKAGELFF.

Concerning this clonotype itself: An end of the junction does not agree with germline; a read error may underlie this. The chain recombines TRBV7-9 with TRBJ2-1; the D gene is possibly TRBD1 (6 bases). The CDR3 spans 18 residues. Germline V CDR1 and CDR2: SEHNR, FQNEAQ (reference sequence). The CDR3, as DNA: TGTGCCAGCAGCGTGTTCGGGACACAAGTCTTCTCCTACAATGAACAGTTCTTC. This codes for CASSVFGTQVFSYNEQFF.

The J gene is TRBJ2-5, the V gene TRBV5-4; D possibly matches TRBD1 or TRBD2 (5 bases each). Trimming cost V 4 bases and J 0 bases, with 10 bases left between them. Germline lookup yields CDR1 SGHNT and CDR2 YYREEE (reference sequence). This CDR3 has 14 residues. The CDR3 bases are TGTGCCAGCAGCGTAGGGGACCACCAAGAGACCCAGTACTTC. This translates into CASSVGDHQETQYF.

Regarding this clonotype: A clone one base away is much larger, so this may be a read error. The chain links TRBV28 to TRBJ1-4, with D perhaps TRBD1 (5 bases). Germline CDR1 reads MDHEN; CDR2 reads SYDVKM. The CDR3 sequence is 16 residues long. V shed 10 bases and J shed 2 bases, with 20 bases lying between them. CDR3 loop: CAINPLGEFTNEKLFF. The CDR3 DNA sequence: TGTGCCATCAATCCCTTGGGGGAGTTTACTAATGAAAAACTGTTTTTT.

About this clonotype itself: One end of the junction does not line up with germline, which may come from a read error. The chain carries TRBV6-1 and TRBJ2-5; D might be TRBD1 (6 bases). This CDR3 is built from 14 residues. Germline V gene lookup returns CDR1 MNHNS and CDR2 SASEGT. The CDR3 DNA reads TGTGCCAGTAGTGTAAGGGGGATCGGGGAGACCCGGTACTTC. Its protein product is CASSVRGIGETRYF.

Remarks on this clonotype: A much larger clone lies a single base off, so this may be a read error. Here the CDR3 omits its conserved ending phenylalanine or tryptophan, so a read error is the likely source. The rearrangement links TRBV28 to TRBJ2-3; D gene unclear. V was shortened by 3 bases and J by 1 base, with 5 bases between the two germline ends. Per germline, CDR1 MDHEN and CDR2 SYDVKM. The length of the CDR3 is 13 residues. The DNA of the CDR3 is TGTGCCAGCAGTTTCCCAGGCACAGATACGCAGTATTAT. Translated, it gives CASSFPGTDTQYY.